This TCR beta chain was identified in a study of cytomegalovirus exposure and HLA in healthy donors. Germline V gene sequence: CDR1 SQVTM, CDR2 ANQGSEA. Germline trimming cut 4 bases from V and 6 bases from J; bases unmatched to any gene: 6. The CDR3 covers 13 residues. General observations from the study: Most TCR beta V segments were productive about 90% or about 30% of the time in an earlier analysis. Investigators reported 150 to 200 TCR beta chains as tied to cytomegalovirus. Under 20,000 TCR beta sequences were associated with HLA alleles at 0.05 false discovery rate in a later analysis.

Healthy bone marrow donors made up the donors. A single count supports this clone. Its antigen is unidentified. PCR was performed using 60 Vbeta and 13 Jbeta primers. Method: immunoSEQ multiplex PCR; TCRdb's copy keeps in-frame clones and lacks some. This table has approximately 210,000 clones, over 80% appearing once. The material sequenced was PBMCs. This chain links TRBV29-1 with TRBJ2-3; 8 bases are shared with TRBD1. The sequence was collected from a man between 25 and 39 years old in good health and CMV-seronegative. CDR3 bases: TGCAGCGTTGTGACAGGGGACCGGGATACGCAGTATTTT. Translation gives CSVVTGDRDTQYF.